This T cell receptor (beta chain) was recorded in a study of graft-versus-host responses after intestinal transplantation. Researchers processed graft tissue to release intraepithelial and lamina propria lymphocytes. The CDR3 has 15 amino acids. V was trimmed by 7 bases and J by 5 bases, leaving 18 bases between them. From germline, CDR1 is MDHEN and CDR2 SYDVKM. Clones were sequenced by immunoSEQ multiplex PCR, and TCRdb holds only the in-frame ones, with some missing. The sample shows 40,000 or so clones, 75% to 90% of them seen only once. Sequencing was performed on ileum tissue, taken less than 210 days after intestinal transplant. The V and J genes are TRBV28 and TRBJ2-1, with D tentatively TRBD1 or TRBD2 (5 bases each). This clonotype originated in a human patient who received an intestinal transplant, so some T cells may come from the graft donor. The CDR3 nucleotides read TGTGCCAGCACCCCCGCCGGGACCCTACACAATGAGCAGTTCTTC. Amino acids: CASTPAGTLHNEQFF.